A single sample gave rise to the 22 T cell receptor beta chains below, sequenced in a study of T cells in Graves' hyperthyroidism and ophthalmopathy. From RNA transcripts, TCR beta CDR3 regions were amplified. The primer set for the first-round RT-PCR of the TCR CDR3 was HTBI. A single record per CDR3 protein comes from TCRdb applying MiXCR to the multiplex PCR reads. The data hold around 400,000 distinct CDR3 sequences, with around 13% observed a single time. Sequencing was carried out using blood. All receptors come from a woman under 30 with Graves' hyperthyroidism.

This clonotype has a handful of counts. The chain links TRBV7-9 to TRBJ2-1, with D perhaps TRBD1 (8 bases). CDR1 and CDR2 from the germline V gene are SEHNR and FQNEAQ (reference sequence). The CDR3 consists of 19 residues. Trimming cost V 4 bases and J 4 bases, with 26 bases left between them. The CDR3 region has the DNA TGTGCCAGCAGCTCCCCGGACAGGGAGGGGACAACCTTTTACAATGAGCAGTTCTTC. Translated: CASSSPDREGTTFYNEQFF. The complete variable domain, with remaining parts taken from reference TRBV7-9 and TRBJ2-1, reads DTGVSQNPRHKITKRGQNVTFRCDPISEHNRLYWYRQTLGQGPEFLTYFQNEAQLEKSRLLSDRFSAERPKGSFSTLEIQRTEQGDSAMYLCASSSPDREGTTFYNEQFFGPGTRLTVL.

This clonotype was recorded at least ten times. This chain connects TRBV19 to TRBJ2-1, with D tentatively TRBD2 (5 bases). The V gene lost 2 bases and the J gene lost 9 bases, with 14 bases spanning the gap. Germline V lookup: CDR1 LNHDA, CDR2 SQIVND (reference sequence). The CDR3 is made up of 14 amino acids. This chain's CDR3 is CASSIRREGSEQFF. The CDR3 bases are TGTGCCAGTAGTATACGACGAGAGGGAAGTGAGCAGTTCTTC.

For this clonotype: At one end, the junction sequence differs from germline, possibly due to a read error. Written as DNA, the CDR3 is TGCGTCAGCAGCGGAAGTGAGACCCAGTACTTC. This encodes CVSSGSETQYF. V usage is TRBV5-1 and J usage is TRBJ2-5, with D perhaps TRBD2 (5 bases). Germline-derived CDR1 and CDR2 are SGHRS and YFSETQ. The CDR3 has 11 amino acids.

Ten or more counts support this clonotype. The junction does not match germline at one end; this may be a read error. The chain recombines TRBV2 with TRBJ1-1; tentative D call: TRBD1 (6 bases). There are 10 residues in the CDR3. Germline V CDR1 and CDR2: SNHLY, FYNNEI. The CDR3 is CSRGNTEAFF. The CDR3 coding sequence is TGTTCCAGGGGGAACACTGAAGCTTTCTTT.

This clonotype showed up many times. The chain joins TRBV7-2 to TRBJ1-2; D perhaps matches TRBD1 (5 bases). The CDR3 has 17 amino acids. V was cut by 2 bases and J by 0 bases, with 16 bases left in between. Germline V CDR1 and CDR2: SGHTA, FQGNSA. The CDR3 DNA sequence: TGTGCCAGCAGCTTAAACTGGGGGGGGTATTCTAACTATGGCTACACCTTC. Amino acids: CASSLNWGGYSNYGYTF.

In its sample, this clonotype was seen many times. V is TRBV20-1 and J is TRBJ1-2, with D possibly being TRBD1 (5 bases). Germline V lookup: CDR1 DFQATT, CDR2 SNEGSKA (reference sequence). The CDR3 is 12 residues long. V was shortened by 7 bases and J by 5 bases, with 14 bases between the two germline ends. In DNA form, the CDR3 reads TGCAGTGGGCAGGGCGTGAGTTATGGCTACACCTTC. This gives the protein CSGQGVSYGYTF.

This clonotype was detected many times. DNA for the CDR3: TGTGCCTGGGAAAAAGGGACAGGGTGGAATGAGCAGTTCTTC. It specifies CAWEKGTGWNEQFF. The chain joins TRBV30 to TRBJ2-1; 9 positions match TRBD1. From germline, CDR1 is GTSNPN and CDR2 SVGIG (reference sequence). The length of the CDR3 is 14 residues. V was pared by 5 bases and J by 7 bases, with 9 bases of the junction left unmatched.

This clonotype was picked up many times. J is TRBJ1-2 and V is TRBV18, with 7 bases aligning to TRBD1. The CDR3 has 15 residues. V shed 3 bases and J 2 bases; nucleotides not matched to a gene: 6. CDR1 is KGHSH, CDR2 LQKENI, per germline. CDR3 sequence reads: CASSPTGQNNYGYTF. For the CDR3, the DNA is TGTGCCAGCTCACCGACGGGACAGAACAACTATGGCTACACCTTC.

This clonotype was seen ten or more times. The chain employs TRBV14 and TRBJ2-1, with D perhaps matching TRBD1 or TRBD2 (5 bases each). The ends were cut back, 4 bases at V and 6 bases at J, with 16 bases in the middle. Germline CDR1 and CDR2: SGHDN and FVKESK. This CDR3 has 15 residues. The CDR3 region has the DNA TGTGCCAGCAGCCGCAACCCGGGACGGATCAATGAGCAGTTCTTC. The encoded protein is CASSRNPGRINEQFF.

At least ten counts were recorded for this clonotype. The chain carries TRBV7-2 and TRBJ1-5; a weak D match, TRBD1 (5 bases). V was clipped by 3 bases and J by 5 bases, with 26 bases between them. The CDR3 totals 19 residues. Germline CDR1 is SGHTA and CDR2 is FQGNSA. The CDR3 coding sequence is TGTGCCAGCAGCTTGTTGGGGACCCCCACGTTCTGGAACGATCAGCCCCAGCATTTT. It yields the protein CASSLLGTPTFWNDQPQHF.

This clonotype has only a few counts. The chain employs TRBV6-2 or TRBV6-3 and TRBJ1-1; TRBD1 matches 10 bases. This CDR3 contains 16 residues. CDR1 and CDR2 (germline): MNHEY, SVGEGT. V lost 7 bases and J lost 3; bases outside the gene matches: 11. The CDR3 sequence: CASTPRLGQGDTEAFF. CDR3 DNA: TGTGCCAGCACCCCCAGACTAGGACAGGGGGACACTGAAGCTTTCTTT.

The chain combines TRBV5-1 with TRBJ1-1; D is unclear. CDR3 length equals 14 residues. Trimming pared 4 bases from V and 1 base from J, leaving 11 bases between. Germline CDR1 SGHRS, CDR2 YFSETQ. For the CDR3, the DNA is TGCGCCAGCAGCCCCCTGTTGGGGAACACTGAAGCTTTCTTT. This encodes CASSPLLGNTEAFF.

Ten or more counts support this clonotype. This rearrangement joins TRBV28 to TRBJ1-2, with D perhaps matching TRBD1 (5 bases). CDR1 MDHEN and CDR2 SYDVKM come from the germline V gene. CDR3 length: 12 residues. The V gene lost 4 bases and the J gene lost 7 bases, with 10 bases spanning the gap. CDR3 coding DNA: TGTGCCAGCAGTTGGCGAAGGGGTGGCTACACCTTC. It is translated as CASSWRRGGYTF.

This clonotype was seen repeatedly, ten times or more. The chain employs TRBV6-2 or TRBV6-3 and TRBJ1-5; D gene uncertain. Germline V gene sequence: CDR1 MNHEY, CDR2 SVGEGT. This CDR3 contains 14 residues. Trimming took off 4 bases at V and 0 bases at J, with 7 bases between the two ends. CDR3 protein: CASSSEHSNQPQHF. CDR3 coding DNA: TGTGCCAGCAGTTCCGAACATAGCAATCAGCCCCAGCATTTT.

This clonotype was seen ten or more times. The chain employs TRBV30 and TRBJ1-3; no reliable D call. Trimming removed 3 bases from V and 0 bases from J, with 3 bases in between. CDR3 length: 12 amino acids. The germline gives CDR1 GTSNPN, CDR2 SVGIG (reference sequence). The CDR3 spells CAWRGSGNTIYF. DNA for the CDR3: TGTGCCTGGAGGGGCTCTGGAAACACCATATATTTT.

This clonotype was seen more than once but under ten times. The chain employs TRBV19 and TRBJ1-1; 7 bases match TRBD1. This CDR3 has 14 residues. V shed 10 bases and J 3 bases; nucleotides not matched to a gene: 11. Germline CDR1 reads LNHDA; CDR2 reads SQIVND (reference sequence). In nucleotides, the CDR3 is TGTGCCACCTCGTTTCAGGGGGTGGACACTGAAGCTTTCTTT. The encoded protein is CATSFQGVDTEAFF. Together with reference TRBV19 and TRBJ1-1, the CDR3 gives the full variable domain: DGGITQSPKYLFRKEGQNVTLSCEQNLNHDAMYWYRQDPGQGLRLIYYSQIVNDFQKGDIAEGYSVSREKKESFPLTVTSAQKNPTAFYLCATSFQGVDTEAFFGQGTRLTVV.

This clonotype was seen many times. The chain carries TRBV7-9 and TRBJ1-5; TRBD1 agrees at 7 bases. This CDR3 has 14 residues. The junction had 9 bases not matched to a gene; V was cut back by 4 bases and J by 9 bases. Per the germline V gene, CDR1 is SEHNR and CDR2 is FQNEAQ (reference sequence). CDR3 region: CASSSDSNRGPQHF. DNA for the CDR3: TGTGCCAGCAGCTCCGATTCTAACAGGGGGCCCCAGCATTTT. Variable domain in full (rest from reference TRBV7-9 and TRBJ1-5): DTGVSQNPRHKITKRGQNVTFRCDPISEHNRLYWYRQTLGQGPEFLTYFQNEAQLEKSRLLSDRFSAERPKGSFSTLEIQRTEQGDSAMYLCASSSDSNRGPQHFGDGTRLSIL.

This clonotype came up many times. The rearrangement links TRBV28 to TRBJ1-3; the match to TRBD1 covers 7 bases. The CDR3 has 12 residues. Germline-derived CDR1 and CDR2 are MDHEN and SYDVKM. Trimming cost V 1 base and J 14 bases; bases outside gene matches: 5. As DNA, the CDR3 is TGTGCCAGCAGTTTATACCGGGACAGTCTATATTTT. Protein sequence: CASSLYRDSLYF.

The gene calls are TRBV27 and TRBJ2-7, with D uncertain. The length of the CDR3 is 16 residues. Germline V gene sequence: CDR1 MNHEY, CDR2 SMNVEV (reference sequence). V lost 4 bases to trimming and J lost 2 bases, with 18 bases between them. CDR3 DNA sequence: TGTGCCAGCAGTTACTTCGGTCCTCCCACGACCTACGAGCAGTACTTC. This codes for CASSYFGPPTTYEQYF.

This chain joins TRBV29-1 and TRBJ1-1, with D perhaps TRBD1 (6 bases). The CDR3 extends over 14 amino acids. The germline V and J ends were trimmed by 3 bases and 0 bases, with 11 bases remaining between them. CDR1 SQVTM and CDR2 ANQGSEA come from the germline V gene. The CDR3 nucleotides read TGCAGCGTTGATACCAGGGGCCTGAACACTGAAGCTTTCTTT. Protein: CSVDTRGLNTEAFF.

This clonotype was counted at least ten times. This chain uses TRBV28 with TRBJ2-4; a possible D gene is TRBD1 (5 bases). CDR1 is MDHEN, CDR2 SYDVKM, per germline. The CDR3 sequence is 11 residues long. Trimming cost V 11 bases and J 8 bases, with 13 bases left between them. CDR3 protein: CAWGGRDIQYF. The CDR3 DNA is TGTGCCTGGGGCGGTCGGGACATTCAGTACTTC.

This clonotype was observed at least ten times. The J gene is TRBJ1-4, the V gene TRBV28, with a possible D match to TRBD1 (5 bases). CDR3 length: 13 residues. Looked up from germline, CDR1 is MDHEN and CDR2 is SYDVKM. V was cut by 5 bases and J by 3 bases, with 7 bases left in between. The CDR3 coding sequence is TGTGCCAGCAGTGGAGGGGCTAATGAAAAACTGTTTTTT. Translated: CASSGGANEKLFF.